This passage covers 16 T cell receptor beta chains from one sample sequenced in a study of blood T cell repertoires in COVID-19. The assay was immunoSEQ multiplex PCR, and TCRdb's table has in-frame clones only and misses some. The repertoire includes about 59,000 clones, approximately 85% of them detected once, and about 16% sits in the top ten. The sample consisted of peripheral blood. All receptors derive from a human donor in a cohort sampled during active COVID-19.

CDR3 DNA: TGTGCCAGCTCACCAGGGAGCGGCTACGAGCAGTACTTC. It is translated as CASSPGSGYEQYF. This chain connects TRBV18 to TRBJ2-7, with D possibly being TRBD2 (5 bases). Germline CDR1 reads KGHSH; CDR2 reads LQKENI. This CDR3 has 13 residues. V dropped 2 bases and J dropped 3 bases, with 8 bases sitting between them.

This clone was counted at least ten times. The chain is built from TRBV4-1 and TRBJ2-7; TRBD1 is a possible D gene (6 bases). Germline V CDR1 and CDR2: MGHRA, YSYEKL. Deletions cut 0 bases from V and 1 base from J, with 22 bases between. This CDR3 contains 19 residues. CDR3 loop: CASSQESPSRGRWSYEQYF. The CDR3 bases are TGCGCCAGCAGCCAAGAGTCCCCTTCCAGGGGACGATGGTCCTACGAGCAGTACTTC.

CDR3 protein: CASSHGTSANEQFF. As DNA, the CDR3 is TGCGCCAGCAGCCACGGGACTAGCGCCAATGAGCAGTTCTTC. The chain combines TRBV4-3 with TRBJ2-1; 10 nucleotides align to TRBD2. V was clipped by 3 bases and J by 6 bases; unmatched bases: 2. Germline CDR1 reads LGHNA; CDR2 reads YSLEER. The CDR3 sequence is 14 residues long.

The V call is TRBV5-1, the J call TRBJ1-1, with 10 positions matching TRBD1. The V and J ends lost 4 bases and 3 bases, in that order; junction bases with no gene match: 9. The CDR3 loop spans 16 amino acids. Per the germline V gene, CDR1 is SGHRS and CDR2 is YFSETQ. CDR3 protein: CASSPDRGTSDTEAFF. In nucleotides, the CDR3 is TGCGCCAGCAGCCCGGACAGGGGGACTTCGGACACTGAAGCTTTCTTT.

The V call is TRBV6-1, the J call TRBJ1-1, with D perhaps matching TRBD1 (6 bases). Per the germline V gene, CDR1 is MNHNS and CDR2 is SASEGT. Trimming shortened V by 3 bases and J by 3 bases, and 11 bases separated the two germline ends. This CDR3 spans 14 amino acids. The CDR3 sequence: CASSELGAYTEAFF. DNA of the CDR3: TGTGCCAGCAGTGAGTTGGGGGCCTACACTGAAGCTTTCTTT.

This clone was seen more than once but under ten times. The chain combines TRBV27 with TRBJ1-6; 9 nucleotides line up with TRBD1. The CDR3 sequence is 14 residues long. Germline loops: CDR1 MNHEY, CDR2 SMNVEV (reference sequence). The J segment lost 9 bases and the V segment lost 6 bases, leaving 6 bases of the junction unmatched. The CDR3 DNA follows: TGTGCCAGCAGGATGACAGGGGGGAGTTCACCCCTCCACTTT. This codes for CASRMTGGSSPLHF.

This clone occurred a few times. The V and J genes are TRBV2 and TRBJ1-1, with D unclear. V was trimmed by 7 bases and J by 10 bases, leaving 16 bases between them. Germline CDR1 and CDR2: SNHLY and FYNNEI. This CDR3 contains 12 residues. The CDR3 coding sequence is TGTGCCAGCATAAAACCCGGGTTGGGAGCTTTCTTT. Its protein product is CASIKPGLGAFF.

This chain joins TRBV27 and TRBJ2-4, with 10 bases matching TRBD2. The CDR3 sequence is 17 residues long. Germline values: CDR1 MNHEY, CDR2 SMNVEV (reference sequence). The ends lost 2 bases at V and 1 base at J; junction bases unmatched: 5. CDR3 nucleotide sequence: TGTGCCAGCAGTTTAAAAGGACTAGCGGTCGCCAAAAACATTCAGTACTTC. Residues: CASSLKGLAVAKNIQYF.

The chain combines TRBV18 with TRBJ2-3; no definite D call. Germline V gene sequence: CDR1 KGHSH, CDR2 LQKENI. This CDR3 spans 14 amino acids. Trimming removed 0 bases at V and 6 bases at J, with 10 bases between. The CDR3 reads CASSPPGLPDTQYF. Written as DNA, the CDR3 is TGTGCCAGCTCACCACCTGGCCTCCCGGATACGCAGTATTTT.

The chain carries TRBV7-8 and TRBJ2-7; TRBD2 matches at 9 bases. The CDR3 totals 15 residues. The germline CDR1 and CDR2 sequences are SGHVS and FQNEAQ. V was pared by 1 base and J by 9 bases, with 10 bases of the junction left unmatched. For the CDR3, the DNA is TGTGCCAGCAGCTTAGGTTCTAGCGGGGCGGGTGGGCAGTACTTC. The encoded protein is CASSLGSSGAGGQYF. Based on the CDR3 plus reference TRBV7-8 and TRBJ2-7, the full variable domain is GAGVSQSPRYKVAKRGQDVALRCDPISGHVSLFWYQQALGQGPEFLTYFQNEAQLDKSGLPSDRFFAERPEGSVSTLKIQRTQQEDSAVYLCASSLGSSGAGGQYFGPGTRLTVT.

The chain combines TRBV3-1 (or the pseudogene TRBV3-2) with TRBJ2-1, with 13 bases fitting TRBD2. This CDR3 comprises 17 residues. Germline V gene sequence: CDR1 LGHDT, CDR2 YNNKEL (reference sequence). The V and J ends lost 4 bases and 7 bases, in that order; junction bases with no gene match: 10. The CDR3 DNA follows: TGTGCCAGCAGCCCCCGATTGACTAGCGGGGGGAGGAATGAGCAGTTCTTC. Translating it yields CASSPRLTSGGRNEQFF.

This clone was observed a few times. The gene calls are TRBV5-4 and TRBJ2-5; D may be TRBD1 (7 bases). Germline V CDR1 and CDR2: SGHNT, YYREEE (reference sequence). V lost 6 bases and J lost 5, with 20 bases in between. This CDR3 comprises 15 residues. The CDR3 DNA sequence: TGTGCCAGCACCCTCAAATCAGGGGGAGGCGAGACCCAGTACTTC. Translation gives CASTLKSGGGETQYF.

This clone was recorded only once. J is TRBJ2-2 and V is TRBV9, with unresolved D. Germline CDR1 and CDR2: SGDLS and YYNGEE. Trimming removed 4 bases from V and 0 bases from J, with 10 bases in between. The CDR3 extends over 15 amino acids. The CDR3 DNA follows: TGTGCCAGCAGCCCGGTAATCGCGAACACCGGGGAGCTGTTTTTT. Its protein is CASSPVIANTGELFF. Full variable domain (rest looked up from reference TRBV9 and TRBJ2-2): DSGVTQTPKHLITATGQRVTLRCSPRSGDLSVYWYQQSLDQGLQFLIQYYNGEERAKGNILERFSAQQFPDLHSELNLSSLELGDSALYFCASSPVIANTGELFFGEGSRLTVL.

The table lists this clone with a few counts. This chain joins TRBV25-1 and TRBJ1-2; 11 bases match TRBD1. The germline V gene encodes CDR1 MGHDK and CDR2 SYGVNS. CDR3 length equals 14 residues. Germline trimming cut 4 bases from V and 8 bases from J; bases unmatched to any gene: 6. This CDR3 is CASSGSDRGPGYTF. The CDR3 DNA is TGTGCCAGCAGTGGTTCGGACAGGGGGCCGGGCTACACCTTC.

CDR3 in DNA: TGTGCCAGCAGCCAATCCCAGGGATATGGCTACACCTTC. Translating it yields CASSQSQGYGYTF. V gene TRBV3-1 (or the pseudogene TRBV3-2) combines with J gene TRBJ1-2; D might be TRBD1 (5 bases). V was trimmed by 2 bases and J by 5 bases, leaving 9 bases between them. CDR1 LGHDT and CDR2 YNNKEL come from the germline V gene (reference sequence). The length of the CDR3 is 13 residues.

V usage is TRBV5-8 and J usage is TRBJ2-5, with D possibly TRBD2 on 5 matching bases. This CDR3 comprises 16 residues. Germline CDR1 and CDR2: SGHTS and YDEGEE. V was shortened by 7 bases and J by 2 bases, with 21 bases between the two germline ends. The CDR3 bases are TGTGCCAGCCCCCCCCGGCCGGGGTTAGGACAAGAGACCCAGTACTTC. This gives the protein CASPPRPGLGQETQYF.